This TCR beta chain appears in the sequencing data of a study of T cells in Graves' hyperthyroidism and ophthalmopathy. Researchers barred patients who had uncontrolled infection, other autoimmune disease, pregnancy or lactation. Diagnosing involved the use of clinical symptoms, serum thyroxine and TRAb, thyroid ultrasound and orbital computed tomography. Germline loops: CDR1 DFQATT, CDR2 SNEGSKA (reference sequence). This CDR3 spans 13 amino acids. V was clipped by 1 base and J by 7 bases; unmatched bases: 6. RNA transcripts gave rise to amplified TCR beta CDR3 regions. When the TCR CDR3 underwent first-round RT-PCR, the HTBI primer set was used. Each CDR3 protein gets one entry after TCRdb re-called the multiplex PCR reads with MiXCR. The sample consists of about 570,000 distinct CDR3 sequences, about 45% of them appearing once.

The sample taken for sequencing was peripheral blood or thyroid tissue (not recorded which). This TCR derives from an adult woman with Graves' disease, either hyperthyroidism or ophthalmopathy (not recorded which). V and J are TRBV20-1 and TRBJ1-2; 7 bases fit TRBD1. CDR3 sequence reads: CSARVTGPLGYTF. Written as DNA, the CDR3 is TGCAGTGCTAGAGTGACAGGGCCTCTTGGCTACACCTTC.